What follows describes a single T cell receptor (beta chain). Its antigen target is currently unknown. Base qualities are missing; no much larger clone stands one base away. Each donor gave one peripheral blood draw, around 0.12 L on average, collected into heparinised tubes. A BD FACSAria II was used to sort naive, central memory, regulatory and stem cell-like memory CD4+ T cells with a panel that included CD45RO, CCR7, CD25, CD127, CD95 and CD27. Purity was above 95% for every sorted population. Right away, PBMCs were isolated by Lymphoprep density gradient centrifugation and were stained directly, with no culture step. So that batch effects would be minimized, each experiment stained and sorted samples in pairs, pairing one healthy donor with one patient. The CDR3 has 13 amino acids, counting the end cysteine and phenylalanine. Here the CDR3 DNA is all that survives: 39 bases in frame from base 1. The junction carries 10 bases between V and J, which are trimmed by 6 bases and 4 bases respectively. CDR1 and CDR2, looked up from the germline V gene, are KGHSH and LQKENI.

These data originate in a study of beta chain features in type 1 diabetes (dated by TCRdb to the late 2010s). Turning to the overall study: Patients and healthy donors did not differ in mean age, gender distribution, total cell number or subset yield. Across all samples, fewer than 110,000,000 sorted cells were examined, and cell number per subset correlated strongly with RNA yield. The study compared the TCRB repertoires of sorted circulating CD4+ T cell subsets in recently diagnosed type 1 diabetes patients with those in matched healthy donors. Whereas all 30 or so donors provided naive and central memory subsets, regulatory and stem cell-like memory subsets were isolated from just 8 patients and about 8 healthy donors.

The entire isolated RNA was reverse transcribed using the High Capacity cDNA Reverse Transcription Kit, and thus expressed TCRB transcripts were sequenced. Naive, central memory and regulatory T cell samples underwent deep immunoSEQ sequencing, averaging around 4 million total reads per sample. After sorted cells were lysed in RLT buffer, RNA was extracted with DNase-treated RNeasy Micro or Mini kits, with the choice depending on cell number. Each cell subset was processed on its own to prevent cross-contamination, while patient and healthy donor samples were processed together. The immunoSEQ multiplex PCR was used to amplify TCRB sequences from cDNA, generating 87-bp fragments that spanned the CDR3 region. The amplicons were sequenced using the Illumina HiSeq platform. For the original study's pipeline: Synthetic template baselines were used to correct PCR bias computationally, reads within Hamming distance 2 were collapsed together, and singletons that could not be merged were discarded. Reads were aligned against IMGT so that V, D and J genes, CDR3 length and insertions or deletions at six rearrangement sites could be assigned. Within each subset, clonotype counts were normalized to the number of sorted cells before true diversity and Gini coefficients were calculated with the tcR R package. Repertoire sharing was quantified using the overlap coefficient calculated on TCRB nucleotide sequences. TCRdb took this table from immuneACCESS and kept in-frame rearrangements with V and J called. Such tables lack part of the clones; where checked against another copy, unresolved V genes explain under half of the gap, and the rest is unexplained. V, J and clone size derive from that table, while D and trimming were established from the DNA sequence. This sample has nearly 350,000 clones in its table, and roughly a tenth of those were observed once. 1% of the sample rests with the top ten.

Results the study describes overall, beyond this receptor: Because cDNA was sequenced instead of genomic DNA, activated cells with high expression could be over-represented, although the groups did not differ in activation or CD3 levels. Patients with type 1 diabetes made fewer insertions and deleted more nucleotides at VDJ recombination sites, implying thymic rearrangement abnormalities. Naive, central memory and regulatory TCRB repertoires appeared to be more similar among patients than among healthy donors. Because small numbers of individuals were included in the HLA sub-analyses, any influence of HLA type on TCRB rearrangement was left unresolved. Shorter templates might be favored by PCR, yet because patient and control samples were amplified and corrected together, any such skew would affect both groups equally. A moderate but significant shortening of TCRB CDR3 length was observed in type 1 diabetes patients in all four CD4+ subsets.

This TCR came from a man aged 30-40 years with type 1 diabetes. The specimen was central memory CD4+ T cells from blood. The rearranged segments are TRBV18 and TRBJ2-1; possibly the D gene is TRBD2, per 5 matching bases. Read as DNA, the sequence is TGTGCCAGCTCCCGAGGGCTTTACAATGAGCAGTTCTTC. This gives the protein CASSRGLYNEQFF.